Below, one T cell receptor beta chain is given with its context. Its target is unknown. Data came from immunoSEQ multiplex PCR; TCRdb stores just in-frame clones and leaves some out. The sample holds roughly 84,000 clones, 70% to 90% seen once. CDR1 SGHRS and CDR2 YFSETQ come from the germline V gene. The CDR3 extends over 16 amino acids. Trimming removed 0 bases from V and 0 bases from J, with 10 bases in between. The source of the sample is a study of T cell responses to AZD1222 COVID-19 vaccine. General study findings and limits: Vaccine-associated CD4 TCRs spanned spike, dominant at 160-218 and 743-854. Increased Spike-specific TCR breadth and depth were observed after two AZD1222 doses. Sampled repertoires all dated from after the peak T cell response. Targeting of unmutated variant regions was reportedly seen in nearly half of spike-specific TCRs.

The material sequenced was peripheral blood, taken 28 days after the second AZD1222 dose. The receptor comes from an adult who received the AZD1222 COVID-19 vaccine. V usage is TRBV5-1 and J usage is TRBJ2-1; D gene unclear. CDR3 amino acids: CASSLDSTRSYNEQFF. As DNA, the CDR3 is TGCGCCAGCAGCTTGGATAGCACCCGCTCCTACAATGAGCAGTTCTTC. Based on the CDR3 plus reference TRBV5-1 and TRBJ2-1, the full variable domain is KAGVTQTPRYLIKTRGQQVTLSCSPISGHRSVSWYQQTPGQGLQFLFEYFSETQRNKGNFPGRFSGRQFSNSRSEMNVSTLELGDSALYLCASSLDSTRSYNEQFFGPGTRLTVL.